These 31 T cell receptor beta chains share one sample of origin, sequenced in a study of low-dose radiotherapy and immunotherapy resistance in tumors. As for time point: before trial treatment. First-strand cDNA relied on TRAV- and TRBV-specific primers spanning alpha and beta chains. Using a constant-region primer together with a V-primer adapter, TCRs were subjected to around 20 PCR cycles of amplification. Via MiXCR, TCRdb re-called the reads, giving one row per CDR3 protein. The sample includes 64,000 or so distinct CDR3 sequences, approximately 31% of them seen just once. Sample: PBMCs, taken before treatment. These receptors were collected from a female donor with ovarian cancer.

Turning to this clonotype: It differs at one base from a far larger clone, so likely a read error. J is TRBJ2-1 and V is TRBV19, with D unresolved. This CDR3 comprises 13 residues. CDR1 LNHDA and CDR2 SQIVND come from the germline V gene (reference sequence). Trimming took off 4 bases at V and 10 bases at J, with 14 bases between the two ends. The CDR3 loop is CASSRQASYEQFF. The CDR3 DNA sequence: TGTGCCAGTAGTAGGCAGGCCTCCTACGAGCAGTTCTTC.

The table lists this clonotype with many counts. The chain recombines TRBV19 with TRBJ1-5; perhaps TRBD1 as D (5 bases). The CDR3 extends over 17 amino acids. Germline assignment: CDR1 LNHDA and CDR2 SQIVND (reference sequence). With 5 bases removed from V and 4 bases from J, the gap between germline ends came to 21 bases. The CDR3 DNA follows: TGTGCCAGTAGTGTCATCGGTGTTGGAAGGGGAAATCAGCCCCAGCATTTT. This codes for CASSVIGVGRGNQPQHF.

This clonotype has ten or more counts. The CDR3 bases are TGTGCCACCAGTGCCCGGACAGGCTCCTACAATGAGCAGTTCTTC. Its translation is CATSARTGSYNEQFF. The genes are TRBV24-1 and TRBJ2-1; 7 positions match TRBD1. J was trimmed by 0 bases and V by 5 bases; bases with no gene match: 3. The CDR3 contains 15 residues. Germline values: CDR1 KGHDR, CDR2 SFDVKD.

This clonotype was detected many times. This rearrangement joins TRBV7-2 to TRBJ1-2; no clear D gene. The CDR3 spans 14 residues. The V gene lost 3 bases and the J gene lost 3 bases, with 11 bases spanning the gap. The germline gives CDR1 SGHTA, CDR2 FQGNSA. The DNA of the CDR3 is TGTGCCAGCAGCTTCATTCAGGACTACTATGGCTACACCTTC. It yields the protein CASSFIQDYYGYTF.

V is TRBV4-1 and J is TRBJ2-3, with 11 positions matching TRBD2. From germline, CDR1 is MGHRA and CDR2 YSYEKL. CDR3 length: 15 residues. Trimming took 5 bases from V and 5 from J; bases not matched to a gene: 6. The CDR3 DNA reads TGCGCCAGCAGCGACCGACTAGCGGGGAGAGATACGCAGTATTTT. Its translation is CASSDRLAGRDTQYF.

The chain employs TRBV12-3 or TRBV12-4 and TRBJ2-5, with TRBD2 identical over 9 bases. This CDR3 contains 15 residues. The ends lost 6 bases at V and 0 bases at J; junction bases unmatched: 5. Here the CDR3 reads CASSSRLADQETQYF. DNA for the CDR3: TGTGCCAGCAGCTCCAGACTAGCGGACCAAGAGACCCAGTACTTC.

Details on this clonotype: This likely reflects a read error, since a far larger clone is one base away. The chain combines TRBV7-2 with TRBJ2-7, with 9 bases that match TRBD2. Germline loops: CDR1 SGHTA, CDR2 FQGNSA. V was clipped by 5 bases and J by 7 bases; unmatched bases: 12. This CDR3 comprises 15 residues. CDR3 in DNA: TGTGCCAGCAGCCTGACTAGCGGTCCCTACAATGAGCAGTACTTC. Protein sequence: CASSLTSGPYNEQYF.

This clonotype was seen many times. The CDR3 region has the DNA TGTGCCTGGAGTCGGGGACAGGGGGCTCGTGAGCAGTTCTTC. Its translation is CAWSRGQGAREQFF. This rearrangement joins TRBV30 to TRBJ2-1; TRBD1 matches 12 bases. The CDR3 consists of 14 residues. Trimming cost V 2 bases and J 9 bases; bases outside gene matches: 5. CDR1 is GTSNPN, CDR2 SVGIG, per germline (reference sequence).

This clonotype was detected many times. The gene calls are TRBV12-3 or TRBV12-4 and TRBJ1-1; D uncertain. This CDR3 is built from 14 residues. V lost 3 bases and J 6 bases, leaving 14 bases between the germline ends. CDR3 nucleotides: TGTGCCAGCAGTTTCGACGGGGAGAGGGCTGAAGCTTTCTTT. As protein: CASSFDGERAEAFF.

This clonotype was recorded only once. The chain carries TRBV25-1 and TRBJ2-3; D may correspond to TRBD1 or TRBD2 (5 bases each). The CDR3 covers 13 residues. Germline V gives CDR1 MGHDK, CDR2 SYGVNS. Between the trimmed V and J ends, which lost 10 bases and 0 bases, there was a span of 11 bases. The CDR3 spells CATPRDSTDTQYF. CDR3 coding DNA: TGTGCCACCCCCCGGGACAGCACAGATACGCAGTATTTT.

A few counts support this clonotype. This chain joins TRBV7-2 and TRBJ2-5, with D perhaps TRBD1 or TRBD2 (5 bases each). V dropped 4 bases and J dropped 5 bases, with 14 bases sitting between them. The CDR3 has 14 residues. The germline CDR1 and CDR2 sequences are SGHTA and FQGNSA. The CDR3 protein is CASSSRSREETQYF. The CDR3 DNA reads TGTGCCAGCAGCTCCAGGAGCAGGGAGGAGACCCAGTACTTC.

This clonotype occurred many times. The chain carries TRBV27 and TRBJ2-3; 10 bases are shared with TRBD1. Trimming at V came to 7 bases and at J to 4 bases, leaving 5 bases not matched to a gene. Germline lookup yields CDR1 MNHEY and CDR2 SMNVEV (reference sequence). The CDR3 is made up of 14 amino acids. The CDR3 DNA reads TGTGCCAGCATGGGACAGGGGAGGGCAGATACGCAGTATTTT. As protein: CASMGQGRADTQYF.

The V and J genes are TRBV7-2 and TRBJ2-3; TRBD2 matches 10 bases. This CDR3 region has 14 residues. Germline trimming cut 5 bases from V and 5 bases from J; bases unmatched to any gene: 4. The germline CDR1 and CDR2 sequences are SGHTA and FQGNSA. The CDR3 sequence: CASSVSGRIDTQYF. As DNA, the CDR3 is TGTGCCAGCAGCGTTAGCGGGAGGATAGATACGCAGTATTTT.

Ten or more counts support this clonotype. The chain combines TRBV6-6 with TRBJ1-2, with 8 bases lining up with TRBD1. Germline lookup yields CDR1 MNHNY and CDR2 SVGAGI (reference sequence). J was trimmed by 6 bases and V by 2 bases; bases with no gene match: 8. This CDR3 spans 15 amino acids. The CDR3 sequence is CASSYRMGQEDGYTF. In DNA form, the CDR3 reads TGTGCCAGCAGTTACCGCATGGGACAGGAAGATGGCTACACCTTC.

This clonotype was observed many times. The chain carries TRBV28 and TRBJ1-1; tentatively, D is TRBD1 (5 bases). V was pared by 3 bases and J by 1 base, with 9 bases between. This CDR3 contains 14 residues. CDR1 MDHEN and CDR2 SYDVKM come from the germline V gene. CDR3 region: CASSFVGGNTEAFF. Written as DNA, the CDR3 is TGTGCCAGCAGTTTTGTGGGGGGGAACACTGAAGCTTTCTTT.

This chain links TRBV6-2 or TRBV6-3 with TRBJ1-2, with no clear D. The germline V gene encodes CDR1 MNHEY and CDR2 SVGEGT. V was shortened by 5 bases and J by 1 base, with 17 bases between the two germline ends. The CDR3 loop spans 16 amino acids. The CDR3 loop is CASSPMAGFYNYGYTF. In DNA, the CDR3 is TGTGCCAGCAGTCCAATGGCCGGGTTCTATAACTATGGCTACACCTTC.

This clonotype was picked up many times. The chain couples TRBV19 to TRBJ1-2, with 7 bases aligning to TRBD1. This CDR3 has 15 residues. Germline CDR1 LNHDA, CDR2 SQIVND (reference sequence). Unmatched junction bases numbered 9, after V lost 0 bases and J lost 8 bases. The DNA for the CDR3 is TGTGCCAGTAGTATAGATCTCGGACAGGTCGCCGGCTACACCTTC. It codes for CASSIDLGQVAGYTF.

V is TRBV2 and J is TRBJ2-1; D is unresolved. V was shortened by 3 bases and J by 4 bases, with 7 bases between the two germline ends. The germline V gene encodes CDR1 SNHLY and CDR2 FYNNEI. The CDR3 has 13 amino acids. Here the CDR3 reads CASSDFEYNEQFF. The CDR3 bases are TGTGCCAGCAGTGACTTCGAATACAATGAGCAGTTCTTC.

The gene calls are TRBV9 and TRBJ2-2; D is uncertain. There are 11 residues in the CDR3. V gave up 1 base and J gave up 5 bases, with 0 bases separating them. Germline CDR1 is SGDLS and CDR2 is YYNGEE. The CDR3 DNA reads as TGTGCCAGCAGCGTAACCGGGGAGCTGTTTTTT. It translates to CASSVTGELFF.

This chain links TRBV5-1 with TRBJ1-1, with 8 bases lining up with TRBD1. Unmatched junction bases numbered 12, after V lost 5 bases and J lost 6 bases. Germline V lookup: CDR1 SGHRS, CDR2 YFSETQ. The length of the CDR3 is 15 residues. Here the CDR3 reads CASSYRTGRNPEAFF. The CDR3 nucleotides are TGCGCCAGCAGTTATAGGACAGGGAGAAACCCTGAAGCTTTCTTT. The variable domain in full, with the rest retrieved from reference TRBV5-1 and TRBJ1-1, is KAGVTQTPRYLIKTRGQQVTLSCSPISGHRSVSWYQQTPGQGLQFLFEYFSETQRNKGNFPGRFSGRQFSNSRSEMNVSTLELGDSALYLCASSYRTGRNPEAFFGQGTRLTVV.

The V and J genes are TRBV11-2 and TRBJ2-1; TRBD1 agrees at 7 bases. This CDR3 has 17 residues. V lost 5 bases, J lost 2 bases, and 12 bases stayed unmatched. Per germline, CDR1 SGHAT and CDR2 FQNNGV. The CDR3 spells CASSKRDSGGPYNEQFF. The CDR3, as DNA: TGTGCCAGCAGCAAGAGGGACAGTGGGGGCCCCTACAATGAGCAGTTCTTC.

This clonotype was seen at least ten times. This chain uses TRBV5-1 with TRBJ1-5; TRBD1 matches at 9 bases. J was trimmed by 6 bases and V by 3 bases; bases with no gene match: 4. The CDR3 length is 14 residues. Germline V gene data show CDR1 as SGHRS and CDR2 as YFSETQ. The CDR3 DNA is TGCGCCAGCAGCTGGGGGACAGGGAGTCAGCCCCAGCATTTT. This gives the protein CASSWGTGSQPQHF.

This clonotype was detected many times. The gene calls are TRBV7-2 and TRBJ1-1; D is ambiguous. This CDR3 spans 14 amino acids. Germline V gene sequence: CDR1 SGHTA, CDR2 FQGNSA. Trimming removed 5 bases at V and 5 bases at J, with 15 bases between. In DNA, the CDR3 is TGTGCCAGCAGCCTACGCGTGGGAGGGACTGAAGCTTTCTTT. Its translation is CASSLRVGGTEAFF.

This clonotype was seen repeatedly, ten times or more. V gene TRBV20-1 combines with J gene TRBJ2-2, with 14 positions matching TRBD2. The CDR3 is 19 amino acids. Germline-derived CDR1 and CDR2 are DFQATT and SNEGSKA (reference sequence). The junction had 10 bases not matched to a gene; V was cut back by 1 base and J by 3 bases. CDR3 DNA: TGCAGTGCTAGAGGGAGACTAGCGGGAGGGCCAAGATACACCGGGGAGCTGTTTTTT. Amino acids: CSARGRLAGGPRYTGELFF.

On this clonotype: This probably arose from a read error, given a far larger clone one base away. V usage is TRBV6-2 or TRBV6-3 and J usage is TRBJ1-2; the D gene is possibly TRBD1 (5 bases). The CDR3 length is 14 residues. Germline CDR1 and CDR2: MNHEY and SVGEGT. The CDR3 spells CASSYRGLNYGHTF. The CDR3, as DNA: TGTGCCAGCAGTTACAGGGGACTTAACTATGGCCACACCTTC.

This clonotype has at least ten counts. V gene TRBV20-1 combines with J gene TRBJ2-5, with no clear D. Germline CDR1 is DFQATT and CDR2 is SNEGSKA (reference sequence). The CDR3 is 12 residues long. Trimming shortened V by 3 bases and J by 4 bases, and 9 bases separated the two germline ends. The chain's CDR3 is CSASEFGETQYF. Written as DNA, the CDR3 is TGCAGTGCTAGCGAGTTCGGAGAGACCCAGTACTTC.

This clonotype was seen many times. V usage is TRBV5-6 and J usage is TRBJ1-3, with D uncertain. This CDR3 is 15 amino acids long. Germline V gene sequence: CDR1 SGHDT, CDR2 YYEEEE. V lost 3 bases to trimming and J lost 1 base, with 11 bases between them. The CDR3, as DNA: TGTGCCAGCAGCTCCTGGACGAATTCTGGAAACACCATATATTTT. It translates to CASSSWTNSGNTIYF.

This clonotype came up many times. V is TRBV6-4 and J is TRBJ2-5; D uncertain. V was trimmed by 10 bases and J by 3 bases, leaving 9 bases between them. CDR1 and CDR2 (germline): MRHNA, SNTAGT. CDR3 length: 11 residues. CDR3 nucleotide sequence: TGTGCCAACCGGGTAGAAGAGACCCAGTACTTC. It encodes CANRVEETQYF.

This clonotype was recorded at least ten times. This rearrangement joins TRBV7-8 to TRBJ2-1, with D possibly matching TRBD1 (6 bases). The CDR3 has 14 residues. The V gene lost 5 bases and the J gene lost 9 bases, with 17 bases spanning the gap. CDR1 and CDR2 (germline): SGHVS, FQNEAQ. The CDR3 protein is CASSARTVDSEQFF. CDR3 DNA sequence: TGTGCCAGCAGCGCCAGGACAGTGGACAGTGAGCAGTTCTTC. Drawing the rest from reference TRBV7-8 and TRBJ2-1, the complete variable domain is GAGVSQSPRYKVAKRGQDVALRCDPISGHVSLFWYQQALGQGPEFLTYFQNEAQLDKSGLPSDRFFAERPEGSVSTLKIQRTQQEDSAVYLCASSARTVDSEQFFGPGTRLTVL.

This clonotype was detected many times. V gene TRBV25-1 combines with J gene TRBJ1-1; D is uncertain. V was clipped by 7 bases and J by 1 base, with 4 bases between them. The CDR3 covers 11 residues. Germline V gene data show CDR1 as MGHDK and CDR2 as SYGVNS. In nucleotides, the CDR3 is TGTGCCAGCATAGGGAACACTGAAGCTTTCTTT. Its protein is CASIGNTEAFF.

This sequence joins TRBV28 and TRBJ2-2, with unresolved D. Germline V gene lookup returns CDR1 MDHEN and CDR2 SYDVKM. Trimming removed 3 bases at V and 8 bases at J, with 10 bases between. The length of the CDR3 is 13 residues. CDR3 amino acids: CASSLPSAGELFF. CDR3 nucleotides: TGTGCCAGCAGTTTGCCCAGTGCGGGGGAGCTGTTTTTT.